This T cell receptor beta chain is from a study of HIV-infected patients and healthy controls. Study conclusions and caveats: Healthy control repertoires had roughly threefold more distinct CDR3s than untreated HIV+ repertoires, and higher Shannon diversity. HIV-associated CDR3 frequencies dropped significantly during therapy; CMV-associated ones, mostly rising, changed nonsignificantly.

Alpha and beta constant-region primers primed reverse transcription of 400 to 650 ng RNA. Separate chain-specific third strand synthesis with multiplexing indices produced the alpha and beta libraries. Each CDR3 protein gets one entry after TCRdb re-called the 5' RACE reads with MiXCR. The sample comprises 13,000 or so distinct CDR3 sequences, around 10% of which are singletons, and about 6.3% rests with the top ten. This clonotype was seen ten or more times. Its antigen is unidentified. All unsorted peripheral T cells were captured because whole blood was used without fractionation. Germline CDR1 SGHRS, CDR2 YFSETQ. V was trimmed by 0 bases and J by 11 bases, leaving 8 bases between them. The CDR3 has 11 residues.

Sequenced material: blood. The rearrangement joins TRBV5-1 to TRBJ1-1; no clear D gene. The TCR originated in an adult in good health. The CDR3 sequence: CASSLGGFAFF. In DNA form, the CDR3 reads TGCGCCAGCAGCTTGGGAGGTTTCGCTTTCTTT.